This T cell receptor beta chain appears in the sequencing data of a study of T-cell reconstitution after alpha-beta-depleted transplantation in children. This clonotype was counted ten times or more. Germline V gene lookup returns CDR1 SGDLS and CDR2 YYNGEE. Trimming removed 4 bases from V and 3 bases from J, with 11 bases in between. The CDR3 extends over 15 amino acids. It was with unique molecular identifiers that the TCRbeta library was prepared. TCRdb independently ran MiXCR on the PCR reads; one entry per CDR3 protein. This sample yields around 500,000 distinct CDR3 sequences, of which approximately 12% are seen a single time; about 5.6% belongs to the top ten.

The starting material was PBMCs from the stem cell graft donor, obtained from the stem cell graft. This TCR derives from a human donor who donated a stem cell graft to a child with combined immunodeficiency. The chain carries TRBV9 and TRBJ2-6; D remains unclear. Here the CDR3 reads CASSPRADGANVLTF. The CDR3 nucleotides read TGTGCCAGCAGCCCCCGGGCGGATGGGGCCAACGTCCTGACTTTC.